These T cell receptor beta chains were read from a single sample in a study of blood T cells in healthy people across ages. One entry per CDR3 protein results from TCRdb running MiXCR on the 5' RACE reads. The sample has under 1 million distinct CDR3 sequences; about 42% are singletons. Material for sequencing was blood. The receptors shown here come from a man in his 60s in good health. Both conserved end residues are part of each CDR3. A D gene is named only where the DNA matches it firmly. Clone sizes are given selectively: once, few, many, or a class where the clone is expanded.

NA,NA,TRBV5-1,TRBJ2-1,TGCGCCAGCGGTACTATCGGGGCAAAGAATGAGCAGTTCTTC,CASGTIGAKNEQFF
NA,NA,TRBV25-1,TRBJ2-7,TGTGCCAGCAGCCCCACGCCGGGGCTAGTGGCCCAGCAGGAGTACGAGCAGTACTTC,CASSPTPGLVAQQEYEQYF
TRBD2,NA,TRBV6-2/TRBV6-3,TRBJ2-5,TGTGCCAGCAATCAATACCTAGCGGGGGCGAATGAGCAGTACTTC,CASNQYLAGANEQYF
NA,NA,TRBV2,TRBJ2-1,TGTGCCAGCGGGACGAAAGAGACCCAGTTCTTC,CASGTKETQFF
NA,few,TRBV18,TRBJ2-5,TGTGCCAGCTCTCTTGGACGGGGAACTCCAGTGCGAGAGACCCAGTACTTC,CASSLGRGTPVRETQYF
TRBD2,NA,TRBV20-1,TRBJ2-1,TGCAGTGCTAGCTACGCGGGGGGACGCTCCTACAATGAGCAGTTCTTC,CSASYAGGRSYNEQFF
NA,once,TRBV14,TRBJ2-7,TGTGCCAGCGGAGGGGGGGGCTCCTACAATGAGCAGTACTTC,CASGGGGSYNEQYF
TRBD1,many,TRBV27,TRBJ2-5,TGTGCCAGCAGAGGGACAGGGGGCTCGAGGGAGACCCAGTACTTC,CASRGTGGSRETQYF
NA,NA,TRBV28,TRBJ2-7,TGTGCCAGCAACCCGGGCCAGGGGAGGAACGAGCAGTACTTC,CASNPGQGRNEQYF
NA,many,TRBV4-3,TRBJ2-7,TGCGCCAGCAGCCAAGATAGGAGGGGTCCCTACGAGCAGTACTTC,CASSQDRRGPYEQYF